This entry concerns a single TCR beta chain. Its specificity is not known. TEMRA cells underwent FACS enrichment and CD8+ and CD4+ T cells underwent negative isolation. CDR1 and CDR2 from the germline V gene are MNHNS and SASEGT. Trimming removed 6 bases at V and 1 base at J, with 16 bases between. The CDR3 covers 15 residues. The data belong to a study of CD8 T cells in Susac syndrome. Reverse transcription of about 0.5 to 1 ug RNA used random hexamers. Multiplex PCR with immunoSEQ amplified the TCR beta CDR3 across 54 Vbeta and 13 Jbeta. One entry per CDR3 protein, called by TCRdb with MiXCR from the immunoSEQ multiplex PCR reads. Of around 23,000 distinct CDR3 sequences in the sample, 85% to 95% are singletons; the top ten hold 0.6% to 0.75%. Regarding the study as a whole: The total CD8+ repertoires yielded 15 to 20 Susac-specific public clones and the CD8+ TEMRA repertoires yielded a few.

The sequencing sample was made of CD8+ T cells from PBMCs. The chain has TRBV6-1 and TRBJ2-7; possibly TRBD1 for D (6 bases). The TCR comes from a human donor with Susac syndrome. In DNA, the CDR3 is TGTGCCAGCAGCCCCCGGGTGACAGGTTCCTACGAGCAGTACTTC. It is translated as CASSPRVTGSYEQYF.